These 19 T cell receptor beta chains share one sample of origin, sequenced in a study of blood T cell repertoires in COVID-19 (dated by TCRdb to about 2020). Library generation was performed with the immunoSEQ multiplex PCR assay. What TCRdb holds here is the immuneACCESS table cut down to in-frame rearrangements. Part of the clones is not present; checked against another copy, under half of the missing clones reflect an unresolved V gene, and the others are unexplained. In all, the sample holds 35,000 to 50,000 clones, and 82% of those were seen once. The ten largest account for about 4% of the sample. Sequencing was carried out using peripheral blood. These receptor sequences come from a woman in her seventies with acute or convalescent COVID-19.

The chain has TRBV5-4 and TRBJ2-3; 10 nucleotides line up with TRBD2. CDR1 is SGHNT and CDR2 is YYREEE in the germline V gene (reference sequence). This CDR3 has 16 amino acids. V shed 4 bases, J shed 6 bases, and the junction held 11 bases outside the gene matches. The CDR3 DNA reads as TGTGCCAGCAGCATTCGGAAGAAGCGGGAGGGGGATACGCAGTATTTT. Protein: CASSIRKKREGDTQYF.

The J gene is TRBJ2-1, the V gene TRBV5-1; 9 bases map to TRBD2. The junction had 5 bases not matched to a gene; V was cut back by 4 bases and J by 6 bases. The CDR3 contains 14 residues. Germline-derived CDR1 and CDR2 are SGHRS and YFSETQ. CDR3 sequence (DNA): TGCGCCAGCAGCGGCGGGAGGGGCTTCAATGAGCAGTTCTTC. Translating gives CASSGGRGFNEQFF.

The chain joins TRBV21-1 to TRBJ1-5. TRBV21-1 is assigned pseudogene status. This CDR3 is built from 15 residues. CDR3 sequence reads: CASSLSRVGNQPQHF. DNA for the CDR3: TGTGCCAGCAGCCTCTCCCGGGTAGGCAATCAGCCCCAGCATTTT.

This chain links TRBV7-2 with TRBJ1-2; tentatively, D is TRBD1 (6 bases). Per the germline V gene, CDR1 is SGHTA and CDR2 is FQGNSA. Trimming shortened V by 8 bases and J by 8 bases, and 21 bases separated the two germline ends. The CDR3 covers 14 residues. This chain's CDR3 is CASSLPRGTGGYTF. In DNA, the CDR3 is TGTGCCAGCTCCCTTCCCAGGGGCACGGGGGGCTACACCTTC.

This chain links TRBV18 with TRBJ1-4; D is possibly TRBD1 (6 bases). The CDR3 has 13 amino acids. The ends were cut back, 4 bases at V and 5 bases at J, with 8 bases in the middle. Germline loops: CDR1 KGHSH, CDR2 LQKENI. This CDR3 is CASSLGQNEKLFF. Here the CDR3 DNA reads TGTGCCAGCTCACTTGGACAGAATGAAAAACTGTTTTTT.

This clone was counted once. The V and J genes are TRBV13 and TRBJ2-7; 11 bases align to TRBD1. Germline V gene data show CDR1 as PRHDT and CDR2 as FYEKMQ (reference sequence). With 5 bases clipped from V and 9 bases from J, the junction kept 9 bases outside the gene matches. The CDR3 runs to 14 residues. CDR3 amino acids: CASSIGTGGLRQYF. CDR3 nucleotides: TGTGCCAGCAGCATCGGGACAGGGGGTCTGCGGCAGTACTTC.

In its sample, this clone was seen a few times. The chain carries TRBV29-1 and TRBJ2-3; perhaps TRBD2 as D (7 bases). CDR3 length: 13 amino acids. V dropped 1 base and J dropped 4 bases, with 9 bases sitting between them. Looked up from germline, CDR1 is SQVTM and CDR2 is ANQGSEA. CDR3 protein: CSVEGGGPDTQYF. Here the CDR3 DNA reads TGCAGCGTTGAAGGGGGGGGGCCAGATACGCAGTATTTT.

This clone was observed a few times. This chain joins TRBV3-1 (or the pseudogene TRBV3-2) and TRBJ1-4; 8 bases are shared with TRBD1. CDR3 length: 20 residues. J gave up 3 bases and V 5 bases, and 20 bases lay outside the gene matches. Per the germline V gene, CDR1 is LGHDT and CDR2 is YNNKEL (reference sequence). This CDR3 reads CASSLGTGQWANGPNEKLFF. The DNA of the CDR3 is TGTGCCAGCAGCTTAGGGACAGGTCAATGGGCTAACGGGCCTAATGAAAAACTGTTTTTT.

This chain joins TRBV28 and TRBJ2-7; 7 nucleotides line up with TRBD1. The J segment lost 2 bases and the V segment lost 4 bases, leaving 8 bases of the junction unmatched. Germline assignment: CDR1 MDHEN and CDR2 SYDVKM. This CDR3 comprises 15 residues. The CDR3 loop is CASSSQGITTYEQYF. The CDR3 region has the DNA TGTGCCAGCAGTTCACAGGGGATAACTACCTACGAGCAGTACTTC.

About this clone: The same CDR3 can be traced to other DNA sequences in this sample. The chain joins TRBV18 to TRBJ1-5; D is perhaps TRBD1 (5 bases). The CDR3 spans 14 residues. CDR1 KGHSH and CDR2 LQKENI come from the germline V gene. Trimming cost V 6 bases and J 4 bases, with 13 bases left between them. As DNA, the CDR3 is TGTGCCAGCTCTCCAGGGCAGCCTAATCAGCCCCAGCATTTT. It specifies CASSPGQPNQPQHF. Using reference TRBV18 and TRBJ1-5 for the parts outside the CDR3, the full variable domain is NAGVMQNPRHLVRRRGQEARLRCSPMKGHSHVYWYRQLPEEGLKFMVYLQKENIIDESGMPKERFSAEFPKEGPSILRIQQVVRGDSAAYFCASSPGQPNQPQHFGDGTRLSIL.

The rearrangement links TRBV6-6 to TRBJ2-5, with a tentative D call TRBD2 (5 bases). The CDR3 spans 14 residues. In germline, CDR1 is MNHNY, CDR2 SVGAGI (reference sequence). V lost 0 bases and J lost 5, with 10 bases in between. CDR3 in amino acids: CASSYSGRTETQYF. CDR3 bases: TGTGCCAGCAGTTACTCAGGGAGAACCGAGACCCAGTACTTC.

The chain uses TRBV6-6 and TRBJ2-1; 8 bases align to TRBD2. The CDR3 runs 15 residues. The ends lost 6 bases at V and 0 bases at J; junction bases unmatched: 4. Germline assignment: CDR1 MNHNY and CDR2 SVGAGI (reference sequence). CDR3 sequence (DNA): TGTGCCAGCAGCTCCAGCGGGAGCTCCTACAATGAGCAGTTCTTC. Translation: CASSSSGSSYNEQFF.

This clone has just a few counts. This chain connects TRBV24-1 to TRBJ2-7; 9 nucleotides line up with TRBD2. Germline V CDR1 and CDR2: KGHDR, SFDVKD. J gave up 5 bases and V 4 bases, and 8 bases lay outside the gene matches. CDR3 length equals 15 residues. CDR3 sequence: CATSDPSRGGNEQYF. The CDR3 DNA is TGTGCCACCAGTGACCCTTCGCGGGGGGGGAACGAGCAGTACTTC.

The V and J genes are TRBV25-1 and TRBJ2-1, with 8 bases lining up with TRBD1. Germline V gene data show CDR1 as MGHDK and CDR2 as SYGVNS. V was clipped by 8 bases and J by 4 bases; unmatched bases: 4. The CDR3 contains 13 residues. The CDR3 bases are TGTGCCAGCGGACAGGGACAGTACAATGAGCAGTTCTTC. Its protein product is CASGQGQYNEQFF.

The chain employs TRBV2 and TRBJ2-7; 15 positions match TRBD2. The germline V gene has CDR1 SNHLY and CDR2 FYNNEI. With V trimmed by 4 bases and J by 1 base, 2 bases remained unmatched. This CDR3 is 16 amino acids long. The CDR3 sequence is CASSGGTSGRSYEQYF. CDR3 DNA sequence: TGTGCCAGCAGTGGGGGGACTAGCGGGAGGTCCTACGAGCAGTACTTC.

The chain recombines TRBV29-1 with TRBJ1-2, with TRBD1 as a possible D gene (5 bases). The CDR3 contains 12 residues. Germline CDR1 and CDR2: SQVTM and ANQGSEA. The V gene lost 7 bases and the J gene lost 7 bases, with 16 bases spanning the gap. CDR3 loop: CSAMDTGRGYTF. The CDR3 coding sequence is TGCAGCGCTATGGACACAGGACGTGGCTACACCTTC.

V is TRBV20-1 and J is TRBJ2-1; D not resolved. This CDR3 is 10 amino acids long. V was pared by 4 bases and J by 8 bases, with 6 bases between. Germline V gene sequence: CDR1 DFQATT, CDR2 SNEGSKA (reference sequence). Here the CDR3 reads CSATRDEQFF. The CDR3 nucleotides are TGCAGTGCTACCCGTGATGAGCAGTTCTTC.

The genes are TRBV3-1 (or the pseudogene TRBV3-2) and TRBJ1-2, with a weak D call TRBD1 (5 bases). CDR1 LGHDT and CDR2 YNNKEL come from the germline V gene (reference sequence). Trimming cost V 1 base and J 7 bases, with 13 bases left between them. The CDR3 totals 14 residues. The CDR3 here is CASSQGDSVRGYTF. CDR3 nucleotides: TGTGCCAGCAGCCAAGGTGACAGCGTACGTGGCTACACCTTC.

The CDR3 loop reads CASSLGQGRIRDTF. In DNA, the CDR3 is TGTGCCAGCAGCCTGGGACAGGGGAGGATAAGAGACACCTTC. The chain joins TRBV5-5 to TRBJ1-2; 10 nucleotides match TRBD1. Trimming at V came to 4 bases and at J to 12 bases, leaving 12 bases not matched to a gene. The CDR3 has 14 residues. The germline CDR1 and CDR2 sequences are SGHKS and YYEKEE (reference sequence).